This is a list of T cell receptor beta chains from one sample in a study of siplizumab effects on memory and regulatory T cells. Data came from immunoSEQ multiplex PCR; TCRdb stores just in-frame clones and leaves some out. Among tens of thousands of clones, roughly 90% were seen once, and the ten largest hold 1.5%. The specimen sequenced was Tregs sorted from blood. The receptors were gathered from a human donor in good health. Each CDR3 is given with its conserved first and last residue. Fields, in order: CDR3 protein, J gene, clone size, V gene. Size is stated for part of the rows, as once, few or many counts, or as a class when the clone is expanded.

CDR3 protein: CSVGQGAISTEAFF
J gene: TRBJ1-1
clone size: .
V gene: TRBV29-1

CDR3 protein: CASSPDSNQPQHF
J gene: TRBJ1-5
clone size: few
V gene: TRBV5-1

CDR3 protein: CASSPSRTAYEQYF
J gene: TRBJ2-7
clone size: .
V gene: TRBV19

CDR3 protein: CASSPRGASSYNEQFF
J gene: TRBJ2-1
clone size: .
V gene: TRBV7-9

CDR3 protein: CASSSQGYEQYF
J gene: TRBJ2-7
clone size: .
V gene: TRBV5-4

CDR3 protein: CASSYFRRANTGELFF
J gene: TRBJ2-2
clone size: .
V gene: TRBV6-5

CDR3 protein: CSANKYEQFF
J gene: TRBJ2-1
clone size: .
V gene: TRBV20-1

CDR3 protein: CVNPGSAYRGHVDEQYF
J gene: TRBJ2-7
clone size: .
V gene: TRBV10-1

CDR3 protein: CASSYWRDTEAFF
J gene: TRBJ1-1
clone size: .
V gene: TRBV5-1

CDR3 protein: CASSSGPNQPQHF
J gene: TRBJ1-5
clone size: .
V gene: TRBV5-8

CDR3 protein: CASVTGGTNYGYTF
J gene: TRBJ1-2
clone size: .
V gene: TRBV5-8

CDR3 protein: CAITGQGQGSGYTF
J gene: TRBJ1-2
clone size: .
V gene: TRBV10-3

CDR3 protein: CASSRDSSYEQYF
J gene: TRBJ2-7
clone size: .
V gene: TRBV18

CDR3 protein: CASSWTLPVAGGYEQYF
J gene: TRBJ2-7
clone size: .
V gene: TRBV5-1

CDR3 protein: CASSLGRGYEQYF
J gene: TRBJ2-7
clone size: .
V gene: TRBV28

CDR3 protein: CASSLEKPGNTIYF
J gene: TRBJ1-3
clone size: .
V gene: TRBV5-4

CDR3 protein: CASATGQIYGYTF
J gene: TRBJ1-2
clone size: .
V gene: TRBV6-6

CDR3 protein: CASSLAAGLNTEAFF
J gene: TRBJ1-1
clone size: .
V gene: TRBV7-2

CDR3 protein: CASSQNHNYGYTF
J gene: TRBJ1-2
clone size: .
V gene: TRBV14

CDR3 protein: CASSLRADTQYF
J gene: TRBJ2-3
clone size: .
V gene: TRBV5-7

CDR3 protein: CASGLAGEETQYF
J gene: TRBJ2-5
clone size: .
V gene: TRBV30

CDR3 protein: CASSYSAEQYF
J gene: TRBJ2-7
clone size: once
V gene: TRBV6-5

CDR3 protein: CASSSGTSIFDEQYF
J gene: TRBJ2-7
clone size: .
V gene: TRBV6-9

CDR3 protein: CASSSAGGQETQYF
J gene: TRBJ2-5
clone size: .
V gene: TRBV5-6

CDR3 protein: CATRGLAASTDTQYF
J gene: TRBJ2-3
clone size: .
V gene: TRBV5-1

CDR3 protein: CASSLDRGNQPQHF
J gene: TRBJ1-5
clone size: .
V gene: TRBV19

CDR3 protein: CASSQGTGEDNQPQHF
J gene: TRBJ1-5
clone size: .
V gene: TRBV7-9

CDR3 protein: CASSSRTAINEKLFF
J gene: TRBJ1-4
clone size: .
V gene: TRBV7-8

CDR3 protein: CASSYRWGMFF
J gene: TRBJ2-1
clone size: .
V gene: TRBV6-6

CDR3 protein: CASGRGPNYGYTF
J gene: TRBJ1-2
clone size: once
V gene: TRBV2

CDR3 protein: CAWSVGTATYNEQFF
J gene: TRBJ2-1
clone size: .
V gene: TRBV30

CDR3 protein: CASKGTAGTDTQYF
J gene: TRBJ2-3
clone size: .
V gene: TRBV5-1

CDR3 protein: CASSLEQYF
J gene: TRBJ2-7
clone size: .
V gene: TRBV9

CDR3 protein: CASTQGLADDNEQFF
J gene: TRBJ2-1
clone size: .
V gene: TRBV27

CDR3 protein: CASSSSLWGEAFF
J gene: TRBJ1-1
clone size: once
V gene: TRBV7-3

CDR3 protein: CASSLPGLADYEQYF
J gene: TRBJ2-7
clone size: .
V gene: TRBV5-6

CDR3 protein: CASSPGTYEQYF
J gene: TRBJ2-7
clone size: .
V gene: TRBV18

CDR3 protein: CASSLVGTDTQYF
J gene: TRBJ2-3
clone size: .
V gene: TRBV5-4

CDR3 protein: CASGAGQALSTDTQYF
J gene: TRBJ2-3
clone size: once
V gene: TRBV12-5

CDR3 protein: CASTKGEIGNTIYF
J gene: TRBJ1-3
clone size: once
V gene: TRBV6-5

CDR3 protein: CASSVYPGEANYGYTF
J gene: TRBJ1-2
clone size: .
V gene: TRBV9

CDR3 protein: CASGNPGVGSSYEQYF
J gene: TRBJ2-7
clone size: .
V gene: TRBV19

CDR3 protein: CASSWGQGSTGELFF
J gene: TRBJ2-2
clone size: .
V gene: TRBV7-6

CDR3 protein: CASSRYGIWTEAFF
J gene: TRBJ1-1
clone size: .
V gene: TRBV5-6

CDR3 protein: CASRGEVWGGRANYGYTF
J gene: TRBJ1-2
clone size: .
V gene: TRBV10-1